This T cell receptor (beta chain) was retrieved from a study of CD8+ T cells in alopecia areata. Notes on the study in general: Among the cells sequenced in scalp samples are also the resident alphabeta T cells of normal skin.

The germline V gene has CDR1 SGHRS and CDR2 YFSETQ. The CDR3 covers 12 residues. V was trimmed by 5 bases and J by 3 bases, leaving 9 bases between them. Alopecia areata patients provided lesional scalp punch biopsies and peripheral blood, both collected for the study. Comment on this clone: The antigen is undetermined.

Extraction of RNA preceded its reverse transcription into cDNA, which served as the sequencing template. Assay: immunoSEQ multiplex PCR; the TCRdb copy retains only in-frame clones and omits some. Of roughly 60,000 clones listed, roughly 46% were seen once; the top ten hold roughly half. The chain recombines TRBV5-1 with TRBJ2-7; D unclear. The clonotype was recovered from a human donor with alopecia areata. Specimen: NKG2D-low CD8+ T cells sorted from blood. CDR3 residues: CASSFPGYEQYF. The CDR3 DNA reads TGCGCCAGCAGTTTTCCGGGCTACGAGCAGTACTTC.